This T cell receptor beta chain was found in a study of shared clonotypes between healthy human individuals. Whole-study context: Plates per donor: three CD4 naive, three CD4 memory, two CD8 naive, one CD8 memory.

Measured with immunoSEQ multiplex PCR; TCRdb has only the in-frame clones, and not every one. The sample comprises approximately 2.1 million clones, 85% to 95% of which are singletons, and 0.35% to 0.45% rests with the top ten. In germline, CDR1 is SEHNR, CDR2 FQNEAQ (reference sequence). V was shortened by 5 bases and J by 3 bases, with 17 bases between the two germline ends. The CDR3 covers 16 residues. A CD45RA-negative memory subset and a CD45RA+ naive subset were separated from the CD4+ cells. The sample taken for sequencing was naive CD4+ T cells from PBMCs. Subset of the sample: CD45RA+ positively selected. The TCR was taken from a man between 18 and 29 years old in good health. Some clones in this sample may be carry-over from other donors' samples. The chain combines TRBV7-9 with TRBJ2-1, with D tentatively TRBD1 or TRBD2 (6 bases each). Written as DNA, the CDR3 is TGTGCCAGCAGCACGGACTACATCAGGGGCTACAATGAGCAGTTCTTC. Residues: CASSTDYIRGYNEQFF.